This TCR beta chain was found in a study of blood T cells in healthy people across ages. Samples each had at least 5 micrograms of total RNA extracted. Study-wide results and caveats: The recorded TCR beta diversity per million T cells decreased in a roughly linear manner with age. Long-lived and aged donors differed, with more naive CD4+ cells and higher diversity in the long-lived.

The use of a sample-barcoded 5' primer and a J-beta primer mix characterized a second PCR of roughly 7 to 12 cycles. Every cDNA was tagged by a template-switch adaptor with 12 random nucleotides. TCRdb re-called the 5' RACE reads through MiXCR, storing one row per CDR3 protein. The table shows over 1.5 million distinct CDR3 sequences, with less than 50% occurring only once. Germline CDR1 SGHTA, CDR2 FQGNSA. This CDR3 has 15 residues. Trimming left V 3 bases short and J 6 bases short, with 12 bases between. Note on this clonotype: The antigen remains unidentified.

The sequenced sample consisted of blood. The chain links TRBV7-2 to TRBJ1-6; D gene uncertain. This clonotype was sampled from a woman aged 40-49 years in good health. DNA of the CDR3: TGTGCCAGCAGCTTCGCCACGGTGGGTAATTCACCCCTCCACTTT. It encodes CASSFATVGNSPLHF.